One T cell receptor (beta chain) is described in this entry. Germline CDR1 MNHEY, CDR2 SVGEGT. CDR3 length equals 13 residues. Trimming shortened V by 6 bases and J by 8 bases, and 14 bases separated the two germline ends. This record comes from a study of blood T cell repertoires in COVID-19. In the study overall: Some COVID-19 samples were acute and others convalescent; all came from the United States, Italy and Spain. T cells, B-cell-depleted T cells, or PBMCs provided the cDNA or gDNA that served as material.

Original processing methods: Nucleated cell counts were estimated from reference gene primer amplification. Libraries were prepared by immunoSEQ multiplex PCR; TCRdb keeps only in-frame clonotypes and omits some of them. D and trimming come from the DNA, and the V and J calls and clone size come from that table. Of more than 250,000 clones listed, approximately 85% are singletons. What was sequenced was peripheral blood. This chain uses TRBV6-2 or TRBV6-3 with TRBJ2-1; D may be TRBD2 (5 bases). The sequence came from a man aged 50 to 60 with active or convalescent COVID-19. CDR3 nucleotide sequence: TGTGCCAGCAGCAGGACTGCGTACTATGAGCAGTTCTTC. Translation: CASSRTAYYEQFF.